This TCR beta chain emerged from a study of post-analysis software for immune sequencing data. Across the whole study: Some patients lacked subtype; others had relapsing-remitting, secondary progressive or progressive-relapsing disease. Findings and caveats of the study: Patients with multiple sclerosis recorded significantly lower normalized Chao1 diversity than controls, the study found. Elevated frequency relative to controls characterized four or five TRBV segments in patients, TRBV5-6, TRBV5-1 and TRBV20-1 among them.

Every TCR beta cDNA library bore unique molecular identifiers. MiXCR, applied by TCRdb to the PCR reads, yields one record per CDR3 protein. Of around 150,000 distinct CDR3 sequences listed, around 36% are singletons. About this clonotype: Antigen unknown.

CDR1 and CDR2 from the germline V gene are DFQATT and SNEGSKA (reference sequence). V lost 2 bases and J lost 6, with 11 bases in between. This CDR3 spans 13 amino acids. The sequenced sample was blood, obtained after autologous hematopoietic stem cell transplantation. The gene calls are TRBV20-1 and TRBJ2-1; perhaps TRBD2 as D (5 bases). The TCR originated in a girl between 5 and 17 years old with multiple sclerosis. CDR3 sequence (DNA): TGCAGTGCTAGAACACTAGTTCCCAATGAGCAGTTCTTC. This codes for CSARTLVPNEQFF.